One and the same sample provided the 12 T cell receptor beta chains below, sequenced in a study of beta chain features in type 1 diabetes (dated 2018 in TCRdb). The method behind the library was the immunoSEQ multiplex PCR assay. The entire amount of isolated RNA was reverse transcribed using the High Capacity cDNA Reverse Transcription Kit, so the sequenced TCRB transcripts were expressed ones. The table comes from immuneACCESS by way of TCRdb, which keeps in-frame sequences with V and J called. Part of the clones is missing from these tables; in studies checked, under half for an unresolved V gene and the rest for unknown reasons. The sample includes roughly 150,000 clones, with more than 9.5% observed a single time. The ten largest clonotypes hold roughly 2% of the sample. Sequencing input: central memory CD4+ T cells from blood. These receptors were taken from a man in his late teens or twenties in good health.

This clone was counted only a few times. The chain carries TRBV4-2 and TRBJ2-5; no firm D call. TRBJ2-7 matches the DNA end more closely, so the J call is doubtful. The length of the CDR3 is 17 residues. In germline, CDR1 is LGHNA, CDR2 YNFKEQ. CDR3 in DNA: TGTGCCAGCAGCCAGGGAATCGGATCCACCTACTCCTACGAGCAGTACTTC. Amino acids: CASSQGIGSTYSYEQYF.

This clone turned up a few times. The chain uses TRBV5-1 and TRBJ2-5; possibly TRBD2 for D (6 bases). V was shortened by 0 bases and J by 2 bases, with 14 bases between the two germline ends. The CDR3 extends over 16 amino acids. CDR1 is SGHRS, CDR2 YFSETQ, per germline. As DNA, the CDR3 is TGCGCCAGCAGCTTGGCCCGGGGGTATGGTCAAGAGACCCAGTACTTC. Its translation is CASSLARGYGQETQYF.

The genes are TRBV7-2 and TRBJ2-7; no definite D call. This CDR3 contains 14 residues. Trimming left V 6 bases short and J 7 bases short, with 19 bases between. CDR1 and CDR2 from the germline V gene are SGHTA and FQGNSA. CDR3 DNA sequence: TGTGCCAGCAGTCCTTTACCGCCCGTAAGTGAGCAGTACTTC. This gives the protein CASSPLPPVSEQYF.

This clone was seen more than once but under ten times. The V gene is TRBV29-1, the J gene TRBJ2-7; no clear D gene. The germline gives CDR1 SQVTM, CDR2 ANQGSEA. CDR3 length: 13 amino acids. The germline V and J ends were trimmed by 4 bases and 0 bases, with 10 bases remaining between them. DNA for the CDR3: TGCAGCGTTGTAGTGGCTATCTCCTACGAGCAGTACTTC. Translating it yields CSVVVAISYEQYF.

J is TRBJ2-3 and V is TRBV29-1; TRBD2 is a possible D gene (5 bases). Germline V CDR1 and CDR2: SQVTM, ANQGSEA. Trimming shortened V by 4 bases and J by 3 bases, and 8 bases separated the two germline ends. This CDR3 is 12 amino acids long. CDR3 coding DNA: TGCAGCGTTGTAAGCGGTACAGATACGCAGTATTTT. This sequence encodes CSVVSGTDTQYF.

The sample holds a few counts of this clone. V is TRBV7-2 and J is TRBJ2-1, with D possibly being TRBD2 (5 bases). V was pared by 1 base and J by 5 bases, with 12 bases between. The CDR3 runs 15 residues. CDR1 is SGHTA, CDR2 FQGNSA, per germline. The CDR3 bases are TGTGCCAGCAGCTTAGGAGTAGCGACTAACAATGAGCAGTTCTTC. Its protein product is CASSLGVATNNEQFF. The full variable domain, rest sourced from reference TRBV7-2 and TRBJ2-1, is GAGVSQSPSNKVTEKGKDVELRCDPISGHTALYWYRQSLGQGLEFLIYFQGNSAPDKSGLPSDRFSAERTGGSVSTLTIQRTQQEDSAVYLCASSLGVATNNEQFFGPGTRLTVL.

This clone was counted only a few times. The V gene is TRBV29-1, the J gene TRBJ1-1, with TRBD1 identical over 7 bases. CDR3 length: 12 residues. After removal of 6 bases from V and 7 bases from J, the junction contained 8 bases not matched to a gene. Germline V gene sequence: CDR1 SQVTM, CDR2 ANQGSEA. The CDR3 DNA is TGCAGCGTAGCCGGACAGGTGGGTGAAGCTTTCTTT. This sequence encodes CSVAGQVGEAFF. Filled out from reference TRBV29-1 and TRBJ1-1, the complete variable domain reads SAVISQKPSRDICQRGTSLTIQCQVDSQVTMMFWYRQQPGQSLTLIATANQGSEATYESGFVIDKFPISRPNLTFSTLTVSNMSPEDSSIYLCSVAGQVGEAFFGQGTRLTVV.

V and J are TRBV6-5 and TRBJ1-2; weak D call: TRBD1 (6 bases). V was clipped by 1 base and J by 4 bases, with 7 bases between them. Germline loops: CDR1 MNHEY, CDR2 SVGAGI. There are 13 residues in the CDR3. CDR3 nucleotide sequence: TGTGCCAGCAGTTACTACAGGGCCTATGGCTACACCTTC. Protein product: CASSYYRAYGYTF.

This clone was seen ten or more times. This chain uses TRBV30 with TRBJ1-6, with D hard to call. Germline CDR1 reads GTSNPN; CDR2 reads SVGIG (reference sequence). V gave up 4 bases and J gave up 0 bases, with 7 bases separating them. The length of the CDR3 is 14 residues. CDR3 coding DNA: TGTGCCTGGATGGAAGGCTCCTATAATTCACCCCTCCACTTT. It is translated as CAWMEGSYNSPLHF.

The chain has TRBV7-2 and TRBJ2-7; 9 bases fit TRBD2. Germline V gene sequence: CDR1 SGHTA, CDR2 FQGNSA. The trim removed 5 bases at V and 1 base at J, leaving 15 bases unmatched. This CDR3 spans 18 amino acids. As DNA, the CDR3 is TGTGCCAGCAGCCCCCGGGGGGGCGGTGCGGGAGGGTCCTACGAGCAGTACTTC. This gives the protein CASSPRGGGAGGSYEQYF.

This clone was detected only a few times. This chain joins TRBV9 and TRBJ1-2; D is undetermined. CDR1 is SGDLS and CDR2 is YYNGEE in the germline V gene. The V end lost 0 bases, the J end lost 0 bases, and 3 bases lay between the germline ends. The CDR3 runs 13 residues. The CDR3 protein is CASSVGANYGYTF. The CDR3, as DNA: TGTGCCAGCAGCGTAGGAGCTAACTATGGCTACACCTTC.

The V gene is TRBV5-4, the J gene TRBJ1-1, with a tentative D call TRBD1 (6 bases). The CDR3 length is 13 residues. In germline, CDR1 is SGHNT, CDR2 YYREEE (reference sequence). V shed 0 bases and J shed 7 bases, with 10 bases lying between them. The CDR3 DNA reads TGTGCCAGCAGCTTGGTCGACAGGCATGAAGCTTTCTTT. It translates to CASSLVDRHEAFF.